Below are 29 T cell receptor beta chains sequenced from a single sample in a study of cytomegalovirus exposure and HLA in healthy donors. PCR primers comprised 60 Vbeta and 13 Jbeta primers. Clones were sequenced by immunoSEQ multiplex PCR, and TCRdb holds only the in-frame ones, with some missing. The sample table sets out around 140,000 clones. The sequenced material came from PBMCs. The receptors stem from a male donor in good health and CMV-seronegative.

J is TRBJ2-3 and V is TRBV29-1; 9 bases fit TRBD1. This CDR3 has 12 residues. Germline V CDR1 and CDR2: SQVTM, ANQGSEA. The J segment lost 8 bases and the V segment lost 7 bases, leaving 7 bases of the junction unmatched. CDR3 protein: CSARQGEFTQYF. DNA of the CDR3: TGCAGCGCCAGACAGGGGGAATTTACGCAGTATTTT.

The genes are TRBV30 and TRBJ1-1; D not certain. Looked up from germline, CDR1 is GTSNPN and CDR2 is SVGIG (reference sequence). CDR3 size: 13 residues. Deletions cut 2 bases from V and 7 bases from J, with 14 bases between. CDR3 sequence: CAWSLNAVNEAFF. The CDR3 DNA is TGTGCCTGGAGTTTAAACGCAGTTAATGAAGCTTTCTTT.

The rearrangement joins TRBV18 to TRBJ2-4, with D possibly being TRBD1 (6 bases). The CDR3 contains 14 residues. Germline CDR1 reads KGHSH; CDR2 reads LQKENI. V dropped 5 bases and J dropped 4 bases, with 12 bases sitting between them. The CDR3 sequence is CASSGRDNKNIQYF. In nucleotides, the CDR3 is TGTGCCAGCTCAGGCCGGGACAATAAAAACATTCAGTACTTC.

V and J are TRBV19 and TRBJ1-1; D possibly corresponds to TRBD1 (6 bases). The CDR3 sequence is 14 residues long. Trimming shortened V by 7 bases and J by 7 bases, and 19 bases separated the two germline ends. CDR1 and CDR2 from the germline V gene are LNHDA and SQIVND (reference sequence). The CDR3 loop reads CASIHASGHLEAFF. The CDR3 region has the DNA TGTGCCAGTATCCACGCATCGGGACACCTTGAAGCTTTCTTT.

The rearrangement joins TRBV5-6 to TRBJ2-5, with TRBD1 matching 8 bases. After removal of 0 bases from V and 4 bases from J, the junction contained 8 bases not matched to a gene. CDR3 length equals 16 residues. Germline V gene lookup returns CDR1 SGHDT and CDR2 YYEEEE. The CDR3 spells CASSLGQGAYSETQYF. CDR3 coding DNA: TGTGCCAGCAGCTTGGGGCAGGGGGCTTACTCAGAGACCCAGTACTTC.

The CDR3 DNA reads TGTGCCAGCAGTGCCGGGACACAAACCATATATTTT. It encodes CASSAGTQTIYF. The genes are TRBV28 and TRBJ1-3, with TRBD1 as a possible D gene (6 bases). The germline V gene has CDR1 MDHEN and CDR2 SYDVKM. V was cut by 5 bases and J by 10 bases, with 12 bases left in between. This CDR3 has 12 residues.

This chain uses TRBV18 with TRBJ2-5, with 9 bases fitting TRBD1. The CDR3 is made up of 15 amino acids. Germline CDR1 KGHSH, CDR2 LQKENI. The junction had 4 bases not matched to a gene; V was cut back by 3 bases and J by 2 bases. CDR3 sequence reads: CASSPTGGIQETQYF. The CDR3 DNA sequence: TGTGCCAGCTCACCGACAGGGGGGATACAAGAGACCCAGTACTTC.

This rearrangement joins TRBV28 to TRBJ2-7; 12 bases are a match to TRBD2. V lost 6 bases and J lost 6; bases outside the gene matches: 9. CDR1 MDHEN and CDR2 SYDVKM come from the germline V gene. The CDR3 consists of 15 residues. The CDR3 nucleotides are TGTGCCAGCAGCCGCACTAGCGGGGGGCCCTTCGAGCAGTACTTC. It encodes CASSRTSGGPFEQYF.

The V gene is TRBV10-3, the J gene TRBJ2-6; no clear D gene. V dropped 5 bases and J dropped 0 bases, with 5 bases sitting between them. The CDR3 covers 14 residues. Germline values: CDR1 ENHRY, CDR2 SYGVKD. Here the CDR3 reads CAISTNSGANVLTF. DNA of the CDR3: TGTGCCATCAGTACTAACTCTGGGGCCAACGTCCTGACTTTC.

The chain carries TRBV28 and TRBJ1-1; 7 positions agree with TRBD1. The CDR3 runs to 14 residues. From germline, CDR1 is MDHEN and CDR2 SYDVKM. Trimming at V came to 5 bases and at J to 2 bases, leaving 5 bases not matched to a gene. The CDR3, as DNA: TGTGCCAGCAGTCTCGGGACAGTTAACACTGAAGCTTTCTTT. Translating gives CASSLGTVNTEAFF. Variable domain in full (rest from reference TRBV28 and TRBJ1-1): DVKVTQSSRYLVKRTGEKVFLECVQDMDHENMFWYRQDPGLGLRLIYFSYDVKMKEKGDIPEGYSVSREKKERFSLILESASTNQTSMYLCASSLGTVNTEAFFGQGTRLTVV.

V gene TRBV18 combines with J gene TRBJ2-3; TRBD1 agrees at 7 bases. Trimming at V came to 4 bases and at J to 4 bases, leaving 8 bases not matched to a gene. This CDR3 is 15 amino acids long. CDR1 and CDR2 (germline): KGHSH, LQKENI. CDR3 coding DNA: TGTGCCAGCTCACGTACAGGGGATATTGCAGATACGCAGTATTTT. Its protein is CASSRTGDIADTQYF.

The V and J genes are TRBV9 and TRBJ2-7, with a possible D match to TRBD1 (6 bases). CDR1 SGDLS and CDR2 YYNGEE come from the germline V gene. This CDR3 has 12 amino acids. V lost 4 bases and J 12 bases, leaving 17 bases between the germline ends. CDR3 protein: CASSLNRDALYF. The DNA for the CDR3 is TGTGCCAGCAGCCTCAACAGGGACGCATTGTACTTC.

This sequence joins TRBV11-1 and TRBJ2-1, with 12 positions matching TRBD2. V shed 2 bases and J 7 bases; nucleotides not matched to a gene: 12. The germline V gene has CDR1 SGHAT and CDR2 FQDESV (reference sequence). CDR3 size: 18 residues. CDR3 in DNA: TGTGCCAGCAGCTTAAGACTAGCGGGAGTCGGCAGGTCGAATGAGCAGTTCTTC. Its protein is CASSLRLAGVGRSNEQFF.

CDR3 DNA: TGCGCCAGCAGCCAAGGAGGAGCGGGGGAAGGCTATGGCTACACCTTC. The encoded protein is CASSQGGAGEGYGYTF. The V call is TRBV4-3, the J call TRBJ1-2; a possible D gene is TRBD1 (5 bases). The V gene's germline CDR1 is LGHNA and CDR2 YSLEER. This CDR3 is built from 16 residues. Trimming took 1 base from V and 4 from J, leaving 16 bases between them.

The chain joins TRBV6-5 to TRBJ1-2, with D perhaps TRBD1 (6 bases). This CDR3 is built from 14 residues. Trimming took 4 bases from V and 0 from J, leaving 9 bases between them. Germline loops: CDR1 MNHEY, CDR2 SVGAGI. For the CDR3, the DNA is TGTGCCAGCAGTTGGACAGACTCTAACTATGGCTACACCTTC. Its protein product is CASSWTDSNYGYTF.

The CDR3: CASSSDGQGTTQYF. In DNA, the CDR3 is TGTGCCAGCAGCTCTGATGGACAGGGTACGACCCAGTACTTC. The chain has TRBV6-6 and TRBJ2-5; 8 bases map to TRBD1. Germline V gene sequence: CDR1 MNHNY, CDR2 SVGAGI (reference sequence). The CDR3 is 14 residues long. The V gene end was trimmed by 6 bases and the J gene end by 7 bases; junction bases not matched to a gene: 10.

The CDR3 DNA follows: TGTGCCAGCACAGTATTACAGGGGATTGAAAACACCATATATTTT. Translated, it gives CASTVLQGIENTIYF. This chain links TRBV6-5 with TRBJ1-3, with 7 bases identical to TRBD1. Germline values: CDR1 MNHEY, CDR2 SVGAGI. The CDR3 has 15 amino acids. V was clipped by 7 bases and J by 6 bases; unmatched bases: 12.

The rearrangement joins TRBV12-5 to TRBJ2-1; D may be TRBD2 (6 bases). V was trimmed by 7 bases and J by 7 bases, leaving 11 bases between them. The CDR3 has 12 amino acids. Germline loops: CDR1 LGHNT, CDR2 FRNRAP. The CDR3 reads CASALGRNEQFF. The CDR3 coding sequence is TGTGCTAGTGCCCTGGGGAGGAATGAGCAGTTCTTC.

V and J are TRBV2 and TRBJ2-3; 7 bases are shared with TRBD2. The CDR3 has 15 residues. With 6 bases clipped from V and 4 bases from J, the junction kept 10 bases outside the gene matches. Germline loops: CDR1 SNHLY, CDR2 FYNNEI. CDR3 loop: CASSGAGLGPDTQYF. In DNA form, the CDR3 reads TGTGCCAGCAGCGGAGCGGGGTTGGGCCCAGATACGCAGTATTTT.

The chain employs TRBV7-8 and TRBJ2-7; tentatively, D is TRBD1 (6 bases). Germline V gene lookup returns CDR1 SGHVS and CDR2 FQNEAQ. The CDR3 spans 15 residues. Trimming cost V 5 bases and J 0 bases, with 14 bases left between them. The CDR3 nucleotides are TGTGCCAGCAGCCGTTTCCTGGGGGCCTCCTACGAGCAGTACTTC. Amino acid sequence: CASSRFLGASYEQYF.

The DNA of the CDR3 is TGTGCCAGCGCGATACAGGGGGCGGATTTTAGTGAGCAGTTCTTC. Its protein is CASAIQGADFSEQFF. The chain links TRBV6-4 to TRBJ2-1, with TRBD1 matching 9 bases. V lost 8 bases, J lost 9 bases, and 14 bases stayed unmatched. The CDR3 spans 15 residues. Germline CDR1 and CDR2: MRHNA and SNTAGT.

V gene TRBV5-4 combines with J gene TRBJ2-1, with D perhaps TRBD1 (5 bases). The CDR3 sequence is 12 residues long. Trimming took 4 bases from V and 8 from J, leaving 10 bases between them. CDR1 is SGHNT and CDR2 is YYREEE in the germline V gene (reference sequence). The CDR3 DNA follows: TGTGCCAGCAGCGCCGACAGTGATGAGCAGTTCTTC. This codes for CASSADSDEQFF.

The chain combines TRBV2 with TRBJ1-6; D remains unclear. The ends were cut back, 3 bases at V and 7 bases at J, with 10 bases in the middle. Germline V CDR1 and CDR2: SNHLY, FYNNEI. CDR3 size: 14 residues. CDR3 residues: CASSDEGQNSPLHF. The CDR3 nucleotides are TGTGCCAGCAGTGATGAGGGCCAAAATTCACCCCTCCACTTT. The full variable domain, completed using reference TRBV2 and TRBJ1-6, is EPEVTQTPSHQVTQMGQEVILRCVPISNHLYFYWYRQILGQKVEFLVSFYNNEISEKSEIFDDQFSVERPDGSNFTLKIRSTKLEDSAMYFCASSDEGQNSPLHFGNGTRLTVT.

This chain connects TRBV5-6 to TRBJ1-1, with TRBD1 as a possible D gene (6 bases). The germline V gene encodes CDR1 SGHDT and CDR2 YYEEEE. CDR3 length: 15 amino acids. Trimming pared 6 bases from V and 1 base from J, leaving 16 bases between. CDR3 bases: TGTGCCAGCAACAACGAGGGACAAGCGAACACTGAAGCTTTCTTT. Protein sequence: CASNNEGQANTEAFF.

The chain combines TRBV5-1 with TRBJ2-1; 10 bases match TRBD2. CDR3 length: 13 residues. V trimming: 5 bases; J trimming: 6 bases; junction bases outside the gene matches: 2. Germline loops: CDR1 SGHRS, CDR2 YFSETQ. CDR3 sequence (DNA): TGCGCCAGCAGGCGGACTAGCGGCAATGAGCAGTTCTTC. Encoded protein: CASRRTSGNEQFF.

This chain uses TRBV19 with TRBJ2-2; D perhaps matches TRBD2 (5 bases). This CDR3 is built from 17 residues. Per germline, CDR1 LNHDA and CDR2 SQIVND (reference sequence). Trimming left V 1 base short and J 3 bases short, with 15 bases between. The CDR3 protein is CASSIGGPLRDTGELFF. DNA for the CDR3: TGTGCCAGTAGTATAGGAGGGCCTCTGAGGGACACCGGGGAGCTGTTTTTT.

The chain uses TRBV28 and TRBJ2-7; the match to TRBD2 covers 7 bases. The CDR3 spans 15 residues. J lost 5 bases, V lost 5 bases, and 12 bases had no gene match. The germline V gene has CDR1 MDHEN and CDR2 SYDVKM. Written as DNA, the CDR3 is TGTGCCAGCAGTACCATAGCGGGCGGCCCCCACGAGCAGTACTTC. Amino acid sequence: CASSTIAGGPHEQYF.

The V gene is TRBV2, the J gene TRBJ1-6; D uncertain. The germline V gene encodes CDR1 SNHLY and CDR2 FYNNEI. Trimming stripped 4 bases from V and 5 bases from J, with 9 bases between. This CDR3 has 14 residues. In DNA form, the CDR3 reads TGTGCCAGCAGTGGTGGTCGGGATAATTCACCCCTCCACTTT. This codes for CASSGGRDNSPLHF.

The chain recombines TRBV9 with TRBJ1-2, with 8 bases aligning to TRBD1. The CDR3 sequence is 15 residues long. The germline CDR1 and CDR2 sequences are SGDLS and YYNGEE. The trim removed 3 bases at V and 6 bases at J, leaving 10 bases unmatched. The CDR3 spells CASSGQMTGVDGYTF. The CDR3 DNA is TGTGCCAGCAGCGGCCAGATGACAGGGGTAGATGGCTACACCTTC. The full variable domain, completed using reference TRBV9 and TRBJ1-2, is DSGVTQTPKHLITATGQRVTLRCSPRSGDLSVYWYQQSLDQGLQFLIQYYNGEERAKGNILERFSAQQFPDLHSELNLSSLELGDSALYFCASSGQMTGVDGYTFGSGTRLTVV.